A single sample gave rise to the 24 T cell receptor beta chains below, sequenced in a study of early T cells in non-severe SARS-CoV-2 infection. TCRdb re-analysed the 5' RACE reads in MiXCR, keeping a single row per CDR3 protein. The profile covers approximately 52,000 distinct CDR3 sequences, with 8% to 9% appearing a single time and around 4.2% taken by the ten largest. Source material: whole blood. The source is an adult who was a healthcare worker with PCR-confirmed SARS-CoV-2 infection or an uninfected control (not recorded which).

This clonotype was observed a handful of times. The chain uses TRBV7-8 and TRBJ1-2, with a possible D match to TRBD1 (6 bases). With 1 base removed from V and 7 bases from J, the gap between germline ends came to 13 bases. This CDR3 spans 14 amino acids. Germline CDR1 SGHVS, CDR2 FQNEAQ. The CDR3 reads CASSLEAGTTGYTF. The CDR3 DNA reads as TGTGCCAGCAGCTTAGAGGCAGGGACAACTGGCTACACCTTC.

The chain combines TRBV2 with TRBJ1-6; 8 bases align to TRBD1. V lost 1 base and J lost 10; bases outside the gene matches: 9. The germline V gene has CDR1 SNHLY and CDR2 FYNNEI. CDR3 length: 16 amino acids. CDR3 sequence: CASSEEGRGRISPLHF. In DNA, the CDR3 is TGTGCCAGCAGTGAAGAAGGCAGGGGGCGTATATCACCCCTCCACTTT.

The chain carries TRBV6-1 and TRBJ1-6, with D possibly TRBD1 on 6 matching bases. Germline loops: CDR1 MNHNS, CDR2 SASEGT. The CDR3 runs to 14 residues. V was shortened by 4 bases and J by 10 bases, with 14 bases between the two germline ends. CDR3 sequence reads: CASSVGGRGSPLHF. For the CDR3, the DNA is TGTGCCAGCAGTGTTGGGGGCCGAGGCTCACCCCTCCACTTT.

This clonotype was found a few times. The rearrangement uses TRBV29-1 and TRBJ2-6; weak D call: TRBD2 (5 bases). The germline gives CDR1 SQVTM, CDR2 ANQGSEA. V was trimmed by 1 base and J by 0 bases, leaving 10 bases between them. This CDR3 contains 16 residues. The CDR3 DNA reads as TGCAGCGTTGAAGTGAGGGTAGACTCTGGGGCCAACGTCCTGACTTTC. Translation: CSVEVRVDSGANVLTF.

The CDR3 DNA reads as TGCGCCAGCAGTGAGTACGAAGTTGAAGCTTTCTTT. The encoded protein is CASSEYEVEAFF. The chain links TRBV10-2 to TRBJ1-1; D uncertain. CDR3 length equals 12 residues. Germline V gene sequence: CDR1 WSHSY, CDR2 SAAADI. V shed 1 base and J shed 7 bases, with 7 bases lying between them.

This chain links TRBV9 with TRBJ2-3; 10 bases line up with TRBD2. The ends lost 2 bases at V and 5 bases at J; junction bases unmatched: 8. The CDR3 length is 16 residues. Germline V gene lookup returns CDR1 SGDLS and CDR2 YYNGEE. The CDR3 DNA sequence: TGTGCCAGCAGCGTTTCGCTAGCGGGAGCAAGAGATACGCAGTATTTT. It codes for CASSVSLAGARDTQYF.

This clonotype was seen more than once but under ten times. The chain has TRBV5-1 and TRBJ2-2, with D perhaps matching TRBD1 (6 bases). The CDR3 loop spans 15 amino acids. V was cut by 4 bases and J by 0 bases, with 10 bases left in between. Germline-derived CDR1 and CDR2 are SGHRS and YFSETQ. The CDR3 DNA is TGCGCCAGCAGCGCCGGGACATCGAACACCGGGGAGCTGTTTTTT. This codes for CASSAGTSNTGELFF.

This clonotype was counted between two and nine times. The V and J genes are TRBV10-3 and TRBJ2-1; D perhaps matches TRBD1 (5 bases). There are 14 residues in the CDR3. Trimming removed 10 bases at V and 0 bases at J, with 13 bases between. CDR1 and CDR2 (germline): ENHRY, SYGVKD. CDR3 coding DNA: TGTGCCACAAAGGGGTCTAACTCCTACAATGAGCAGTTCTTC. It specifies CATKGSNSYNEQFF.

CDR3 DNA: TGTGCCAGCAAAACGTCGGCGGGAGGGCTAGATACGCAGTATTTT. Protein sequence: CASKTSAGGLDTQYF. V gene TRBV6-1 combines with J gene TRBJ2-3; the match to TRBD2 covers 9 bases. The V gene end was trimmed by 7 bases and the J gene end by 5 bases; junction bases not matched to a gene: 10. Germline V gives CDR1 MNHNS, CDR2 SASEGT. The CDR3 runs 15 residues.

This clonotype turned up a few times. J is TRBJ2-7 and V is TRBV5-5; 9 nucleotides line up with TRBD2. Germline CDR1 SGHKS, CDR2 YYEKEE (reference sequence). The CDR3 is 15 amino acids. Trimming at V came to 5 bases and at J to 2 bases, leaving 8 bases not matched to a gene. The CDR3, as DNA: TGTGCCAGCAGTTTAAGCCCTAGCGGGACCTACGAGCAGTACTTC. Its protein is CASSLSPSGTYEQYF.

In its sample, this clonotype was seen many times. V is TRBV2 and J is TRBJ1-2; 9 bases map to TRBD1. CDR3 size: 15 residues. V shed 7 bases, J shed 4 bases, and the junction held 10 bases outside the gene matches. The V gene's germline CDR1 is SNHLY and CDR2 FYNNEI. The CDR3 loop is CASTLGQGRPYGYTF. Here the CDR3 DNA reads TGTGCCAGCACCCTAGGACAGGGGCGTCCCTATGGCTACACCTTC. The whole variable domain, filled in from reference TRBV2 and TRBJ1-2, reads EPEVTQTPSHQVTQMGQEVILRCVPISNHLYFYWYRQILGQKVEFLVSFYNNEISEKSEIFDDQFSVERPDGSNFTLKIRSTKLEDSAMYFCASTLGQGRPYGYTFGSGTRLTVV.

The chain recombines TRBV5-1 with TRBJ2-3; 9 bases are shared with TRBD2. Germline-derived CDR1 and CDR2 are SGHRS and YFSETQ. The junction had 12 bases not matched to a gene; V was cut back by 3 bases and J by 1 base. CDR3 length: 18 residues. CDR3: CASSSTPRRGGGTDTQYF. The DNA of the CDR3 is TGCGCCAGCAGCTCCACACCTAGGCGGGGGGGAGGCACAGATACGCAGTATTTT. The full variable domain, completed using reference TRBV5-1 and TRBJ2-3, is KAGVTQTPRYLIKTRGQQVTLSCSPISGHRSVSWYQQTPGQGLQFLFEYFSETQRNKGNFPGRFSGRQFSNSRSEMNVSTLELGDSALYLCASSSTPRRGGGTDTQYFGPGTRLTVL.

This clonotype was seen only a few times. V gene TRBV7-8 combines with J gene TRBJ2-4; D perhaps matches TRBD1 (6 bases). Trimming cost V 5 bases and J 13 bases, with 9 bases left between them. Germline values: CDR1 SGHVS, CDR2 FQNEAQ. This CDR3 region has 10 residues. CDR3 loop: CASSLGQQYF. Here the CDR3 DNA reads TGTGCCAGCAGCCTAGGACAGCAGTACTTC.

This sequence joins TRBV5-4 and TRBJ2-3; D gene ambiguous. The CDR3 consists of 16 residues. CDR1 and CDR2 from the germline V gene are SGHNT and YYREEE (reference sequence). Trimming removed 4 bases at V and 5 bases at J, with 20 bases between. The CDR3 loop is CASSPGRQTTLDTQYF. DNA for the CDR3: TGTGCCAGCAGCCCCGGACGGCAAACCACCCTAGATACGCAGTATTTT. The whole variable domain, filled in from reference TRBV5-4 and TRBJ2-3, reads ETGVTQSPTHLIKTRGQQVTLRCSSQSGHNTVSWYQQALGQGPQFIFQYYREEENGRGNFPPRFSGLQFPNYSSELNVNALELDDSALYLCASSPGRQTTLDTQYFGPGTRLTVL.

V is TRBV18 and J is TRBJ2-1; no clear D gene. Germline CDR1 is KGHSH and CDR2 is LQKENI. The CDR3 contains 12 residues. Trimming stripped 5 bases from V and 5 bases from J, with 7 bases between. CDR3 region: CASSRQNNEQFF. CDR3 nucleotide sequence: TGTGCCAGCTCAAGGCAAAACAATGAGCAGTTCTTC.

In its sample, this clonotype was seen a few times. The chain has TRBV28 and TRBJ2-7, with D perhaps given as TRBD1 or TRBD2 (5 bases each). CDR3 length: 15 amino acids. V lost 5 bases to trimming and J lost 4 bases, with 18 bases between them. CDR1 is MDHEN and CDR2 is SYDVKM in the germline V gene. CDR3 bases: TGTGCCAGCAGTCCCAGGGTTGCGGGTACTTACGAGCAGTACTTC. Protein product: CASSPRVAGTYEQYF.

The rearrangement links TRBV7-9 to TRBJ2-6; D remains unclear. The CDR3 covers 17 residues. V was clipped by 0 bases and J by 1 base, with 10 bases between them. Germline CDR1 reads SEHNR; CDR2 reads FQNEAQ (reference sequence). CDR3 protein: CASSLAAPGSGANVLTF. The DNA of the CDR3 is TGTGCCAGCAGCTTAGCGGCCCCAGGTTCTGGGGCCAACGTCCTGACTTTC. The full variable domain, in which reference TRBV7-9 and TRBJ2-6 provide the parts outside the CDR3, is DTGVSQNPRHKITKRGQNVTFRCDPISEHNRLYWYRQTLGQGPEFLTYFQNEAQLEKSRLLSDRFSAERPKGSFSTLEIQRTEQGDSAMYLCASSLAAPGSGANVLTFGAGSRLTVL.

The chain uses TRBV12-3 or TRBV12-4 and TRBJ2-7; no clear D gene. This CDR3 is built from 14 residues. Trimming took 4 bases from V and 6 from J, leaving 16 bases between them. The CDR3 sequence is CASSYAGGPREQYF. Here the CDR3 DNA reads TGTGCCAGCAGTTACGCCGGCGGCCCCCGCGAGCAGTACTTC.

This clonotype was seen at least ten times. This chain uses TRBV10-2 with TRBJ2-3; TRBD2 matches at 7 bases. Per germline, CDR1 WSHSY and CDR2 SAAADI. Unmatched junction bases numbered 5, after V lost 6 bases and J lost 2 bases. This CDR3 contains 14 residues. The CDR3 is CASRGGDYTDTQYF. Written as DNA, the CDR3 is TGCGCCAGCAGGGGTGGGGACTACACAGATACGCAGTATTTT.

The chain uses TRBV13 and TRBJ1-1; no clear D. Germline V CDR1 and CDR2: PRHDT, FYEKMQ (reference sequence). The CDR3 is 13 residues long. Trimming removed 2 bases at V and 0 bases at J, with 4 bases between. The CDR3 sequence is CASSLKMNTEAFF. CDR3 in DNA: TGTGCCAGCAGCTTAAAGATGAACACTGAAGCTTTCTTT.

The genes are TRBV5-1 and TRBJ2-1; D not certain. CDR1 SGHRS and CDR2 YFSETQ come from the germline V gene. Trimming removed 2 bases from V and 0 bases from J, with 18 bases in between. CDR3 size: 18 residues. CDR3: CASSFEMGNPSSYNEQFF. CDR3 in DNA: TGCGCCAGCAGCTTTGAGATGGGGAACCCTAGCTCCTACAATGAGCAGTTCTTC.

This clonotype was recorded many times. V usage is TRBV11-2 and J usage is TRBJ2-7; D possibly corresponds to TRBD1 (5 bases). Germline values: CDR1 SGHAT, CDR2 FQNNGV. Trimming took off 6 bases at V and 0 bases at J, with 6 bases between the two ends. The CDR3 spans 12 residues. The CDR3 DNA reads TGTGCCAGCAGGGACAACTCCTACGAGCAGTACTTC. Amino acid sequence: CASRDNSYEQYF. Drawing the rest from reference TRBV11-2 and TRBJ2-7, the complete variable domain is EAGVAQSPRYKIIEKRQSVAFWCNPISGHATLYWYQQILGQGPKLLIQFQNNGVVDDSQLPKDRFSAERLKGVDSTLKIQPAKLEDSAVYLCASRDNSYEQYFGPGTRLTVT.

This clonotype was seen many times. This chain joins TRBV20-1 and TRBJ1-5, with 7 nucleotides matching TRBD1. The CDR3 has 14 residues. J was trimmed by 7 bases and V by 2 bases; bases with no gene match: 8. Germline V gives CDR1 DFQATT, CDR2 SNEGSKA (reference sequence). Written as DNA, the CDR3 is TGCAGTGCTAGATCGGACAGGAACGGGCAGCCCCAGCATTTT. As protein: CSARSDRNGQPQHF.

The chain links TRBV7-2 to TRBJ1-6; D is undetermined. There are 13 residues in the CDR3. Per the germline V gene, CDR1 is SGHTA and CDR2 is FQGNSA. The V end lost 3 bases, the J end lost 7 bases, and 7 bases lay between the germline ends. CDR3 DNA: TGTGCCAGCAGCTTCGGGCAGAATTCACCCCTCCACTTT. Protein sequence: CASSFGQNSPLHF. The variable domain in full, with the rest retrieved from reference TRBV7-2 and TRBJ1-6, is GAGVSQSPSNKVTEKGKDVELRCDPISGHTALYWYRQSLGQGLEFLIYFQGNSAPDKSGLPSDRFSAERTGGSVSTLTIQRTQQEDSAVYLCASSFGQNSPLHFGNGTRLTVT.